Listed here are 9 T cell receptor beta chains from one sample, sequenced in a study of blood T cell repertoires in COVID-19. Data came from immunoSEQ multiplex PCR; TCRdb stores just in-frame clones and leaves some out. The data show some 510,000 clones, with roughly 90% seen just once and about 2% held by the top ten. Sequenced input: PBMCs or T cells enriched from blood (not recorded which). Receptors were obtained from a woman between 40 and 55 years old who had recovered from COVID-19.

The rearrangement links TRBV4-1 to TRBJ2-7; D might be TRBD2 (5 bases). The CDR3 runs to 15 residues. The germline gives CDR1 MGHRA, CDR2 YSYEKL. Trimming left V 4 bases short and J 3 bases short, with 16 bases between. CDR3 nucleotide sequence: TGCGCCAGCAGCCCTGAGAGGGTAGGCGGCTACGAGCAGTACTTC. It codes for CASSPERVGGYEQYF.

This rearrangement joins TRBV4-3 to TRBJ2-1, with TRBD2 identical over 9 bases. The trim removed 0 bases at V and 1 base at J, leaving 7 bases unmatched. The CDR3 spans 18 residues. Germline V gene lookup returns CDR1 LGHNA and CDR2 YSLEER. In nucleotides, the CDR3 is TGCGCCAGCAGCCAAGAGGGTAGCGGGAGATATTCCTACAATGAGCAGTTCTTC. This translates into CASSQEGSGRYSYNEQFF.

This clone was counted a single time. This chain links TRBV2 with TRBJ2-7; 10 nucleotides match TRBD2. The CDR3 runs to 15 residues. The V gene end was trimmed by 5 bases and the J gene end by 6 bases; junction bases not matched to a gene: 10. Germline CDR1 SNHLY, CDR2 FYNNEI. The CDR3 protein is CASSPAGGPVGEQYF. As DNA, the CDR3 is TGTGCCAGCAGTCCAGCGGGAGGGCCTGTTGGCGAGCAGTACTTC. Based on the CDR3 plus reference TRBV2 and TRBJ2-7, the full variable domain is EPEVTQTPSHQVTQMGQEVILRCVPISNHLYFYWYRQILGQKVEFLVSFYNNEISEKSEIFDDQFSVERPDGSNFTLKIRSTKLEDSAMYFCASSPAGGPVGEQYFGPGTRLTVT.

This chain connects TRBV7-2 to TRBJ1-3; perhaps TRBD1 as D (6 bases). Deletions cut 5 bases from V and 2 bases from J, with 13 bases between. This CDR3 contains 15 residues. Germline assignment: CDR1 SGHTA and CDR2 FQGNSA. The CDR3 DNA follows: TGTGCCAGCAGCGCAACCGGGACACCTGGAAACACCATATATTTT. Protein: CASSATGTPGNTIYF.

This clone occurred once. The V gene is TRBV13, the J gene TRBJ2-1; 12 nucleotides agree with TRBD2. The CDR3 contains 16 residues. The trim removed 1 base at V and 10 bases at J, leaving 8 bases unmatched. The germline gives CDR1 PRHDT, CDR2 FYEKMQ (reference sequence). CDR3 amino acids: CASSLALLAGGGEQFF. The CDR3 DNA reads as TGTGCCAGCAGCTTAGCGTTGCTAGCGGGAGGGGGGGAGCAGTTCTTC. Filled out from reference TRBV13 and TRBJ2-1, the complete variable domain reads AAGVIQSPRHLIKEKRETATLKCYPIPRHDTVYWYQQGPGQDPQFLISFYEKMQSDKGSIPDRFSAQQFSDYHSELNMSSLELGDSALYFCASSLALLAGGGEQFFGPGTRLTVL.

The chain links TRBV12-5 to TRBJ1-5; D possibly corresponds to TRBD1 (6 bases). Trimming removed 6 bases from V and 0 bases from J, with 21 bases in between. The CDR3 contains 18 residues. Germline V CDR1 and CDR2: LGHNT, FRNRAP. CDR3 nucleotides: TGTGCTAGTGGGAACCCAAACGGGACAAACTATAGCAATCAGCCCCAGCATTTT. This codes for CASGNPNGTNYSNQPQHF.

This sequence joins TRBV10-3 and TRBJ1-2; perhaps TRBD1 as D (5 bases). Germline CDR1 reads ENHRY; CDR2 reads SYGVKD. This CDR3 has 13 residues. V lost 2 bases to trimming and J lost 5 bases, with 9 bases between them. As DNA, the CDR3 is TGTGCCATCAGTGAGGGGGGAGGGTATGGCTACACCTTC. Translating it yields CAISEGGGYGYTF.

This chain joins TRBV5-1 and TRBJ2-5, with D tentatively TRBD2 (6 bases). Per the germline V gene, CDR1 is SGHRS and CDR2 is YFSETQ. V was pared by 6 bases and J by 5 bases, with 14 bases between. CDR3 length equals 13 residues. As DNA, the CDR3 is TGCGCCAGCACTCGGGCGGGGTTGGAGACCCAGTACTTC. As protein: CASTRAGLETQYF.

The chain links TRBV18 to TRBJ2-2; possible D gene TRBD1, 6 bases. V was cut by 3 bases and J by 6 bases, with 11 bases left in between. Germline CDR1 and CDR2: KGHSH and LQKENI. CDR3 length: 14 residues. The CDR3 DNA reads as TGTGCCAGCTCACCGGGACACCAGTCCGGGGAGCTGTTTTTT. It codes for CASSPGHQSGELFF.